A selection of T cell receptor beta chains follows, all from one sample in a study of PD-L1 blockade in urothelial cancer. Assay used: immunoSEQ multiplex PCR; TCRdb lists only in-frame clones, some missing. This sample has roughly 100,000 clones, with around four fifths found just once. The source material was PBMCs, sampled around atezolizumab (anti-PD-L1) treatment. These receptors came from a man aged 65 to 79 with urothelial cancer. Both conserved end residues are part of each CDR3. A D gene is named only where the DNA matches it firmly. A clone size is listed for some rows: how often the clone was seen (once, few, many), or a class if it is expanded.

>TRBV7-2|-|TRBJ2-7|-
CASSSATRRVFTHGYEQYF
TGTGCCAGCAGCTCAGCGACTAGGCGCGTCTTCACCCACGGCTACGAGCAGTACTTC
>TRBV29-1|few|TRBJ1-1|-
CSVVVGGTEAFF
TGCAGCGTTGTTGTCGGCGGCACTGAAGCTTTCTTT
>TRBV4-1|-|TRBJ2-5|TRBD2
CASSLASGSQETQYF
TGCGCCAGCAGCCTGGCTAGCGGGAGCCAAGAGACCCAGTACTTC
>TRBV4-3|-|TRBJ2-5|-
CASSQNPGGQETQYF
TGCGCCAGCAGCCAAAACCCCGGGGGACAAGAGACCCAGTACTTC
>TRBV19|few|TRBJ1-1|-
CASSRGGEWAEAFF
TGTGCCAGTAGTAGAGGGGGGGAGTGGGCTGAAGCTTTCTTT
>TRBV9|-|TRBJ2-3|TRBD2
CASGGVSGSRDTQYF
TGTGCCAGCGGAGGTGTTAGCGGGAGCCGGGATACGCAGTATTTT
>TRBV9|-|TRBJ1-2|TRBD1
CASSSAGGTRGYTF
TGTGCCAGCAGCTCCGCAGGGGGAACGCGGGGCTACACCTTC
>TRBV4-1|once|TRBJ2-1|TRBD2
CASSQGGGGWDEQFF
TGCGCCAGCAGCCAAGGCGGGGGGGGTTGGGATGAGCAGTTCTTC
>TRBV5-1|-|TRBJ2-5|-
CASSSNPTTQETQYF
TGCGCCAGCAGCTCCAACCCGACAACCCAAGAGACCCAGTACTTC
>TRBV7-2|-|TRBJ1-5|-
CASSQGLSQPQHF
TGTGCCAGCAGCCAGGGTTTGAGTCAGCCCCAGCATTTT
>TRBV29-1|-|TRBJ2-7|-
CSVGDPGDYEQYF
TGCAGCGTTGGGGATCCAGGGGATTACGAGCAGTACTTC
>TRBV18|-|TRBJ1-2|-
CASSPLTGGGDGYTF
TGTGCCAGCTCACCTCTGACAGGCGGCGGAGATGGCTACACCTTC
>TRBV5-4|-|TRBJ1-1|TRBD1
CASSWTGGDTEAFF
TGTGCCAGCAGCTGGACAGGCGGGGACACTGAAGCTTTCTTT
>TRBV19|-|TRBJ1-2|-
CASANTGLNGYTF
TGTGCCAGTGCAAATACAGGGCTTAATGGCTACACCTTC
>TRBV7-3|-|TRBJ2-5|TRBD2
CASSLSPGGGGGTQYF
TGTGCCAGCAGCTTAAGTCCAGGCGGGGGGGGAGGGACCCAGTACTTC
>TRBV6-1|-|TRBJ2-7|-
CASIRGSYEQYF
TGTGCCAGCATCCGGGGCTCCTACGAGCAGTACTTC
>TRBV11-1|-|TRBJ2-1|-
CASSLSRGDEQFF
TGTGCCAGCAGCTTATCCAGGGGGGATGAGCAGTTCTTC
>TRBV19|-|TRBJ2-3|-
CASSIRSPEDTQYF
TGTGCCAGTAGTATACGGTCGCCTGAAGATACGCAGTATTTT
>TRBV7-6|-|TRBJ2-6|TRBD1
CASSLRDGQGASGANVLTF
TGTGCCAGCAGCTTACGAGATGGCCAGGGGGCCTCTGGGGCCAACGTCCTGACTTTC
>TRBV9|-|TRBJ2-5|TRBD1
CASSVGVGGEETQYF
TGTGCCAGCAGCGTAGGGGTAGGGGGCGAAGAGACCCAGTACTTC
>TRBV28|-|TRBJ1-1|-
CASSLPAGEAFF
TGTGCCAGCAGTTTACCCGCAGGGGAAGCTTTCTTT
>TRBV11-3|-|TRBJ1-1|-
CASSLNSVAEAFF
TGTGCCAGCAGCTTAAACTCGGTGGCTGAAGCTTTCTTT
>TRBV10-3|-|TRBJ2-3|TRBD2
CAISDPTSRRTDTQYF
TGTGCCATCAGTGATCCGACTAGCCGACGCACAGATACGCAGTATTTT
>TRBV23-1|-|TRBJ2-3|TRBD2
CASSQVGHWREGPVNTQYF
TGCGCCAGCAGTCAAGTGGGACATTGGCGGGAGGGACCGGTTAATACGCAGTATTTT
>TRBV19|once|TRBJ2-3|-
CASGEGGARTDTQYF
TGTGCCAGTGGGGAAGGAGGGGCTCGTACAGATACGCAGTATTTT
>TRBV6-1|-|TRBJ2-5|-
CASSVGAKETQYF
TGTGCCAGCAGTGTAGGAGCGAAAGAGACCCAGTACTTC
>TRBV5-5|-|TRBJ1-2|TRBD1
CASSLAGQGEYGYTF
TGTGCCAGCAGCTTGGCCGGCCAGGGGGAATACGGCTACACCTTC
>TRBV7-2|-|TRBJ1-1|-
CASSLARGPNTEAFF
TGTGCCAGCAGCTTAGCTAGGGGCCCGAACACTGAAGCTTTCTTT
>TRBV5-1|once|TRBJ2-7|-
CASSAGTTAYEQYF
TGCGCCAGCAGCGCCGGGACAACGGCCTACGAGCAGTACTTC
>TRBV6-1|few|TRBJ2-5|-
CASSEGGVLGFQETQYF
TGTGCCAGCAGTGAAGGCGGGGTGTTGGGGTTCCAAGAGACCCAGTACTTC
>TRBV4-1|-|TRBJ1-2|TRBD1
CASSIDREDGYTF
TGCGCCAGCAGCATAGACAGGGAGGATGGCTACACCTTC
>TRBV9|-|TRBJ1-4|-
CASSVASTNEKLFF
TGTGCCAGCAGCGTAGCCTCGACTAATGAAAAACTGTTTTTT
>TRBV6-6|-|TRBJ2-2|TRBD2
CASSNSAGEGTGELFF
TGTGCCAGCAGTAACTCAGCGGGAGAGGGCACCGGGGAGCTGTTTTTT
>TRBV15|few|TRBJ1-1|-
CATSRDVGQNTEAFF
TGTGCCACCAGCAGAGATGTGGGACAGAACACTGAAGCTTTCTTT
>TRBV15|-|TRBJ1-1|-
CATKSEAGLNTEAFF
TGTGCCACCAAGTCGGAGGCAGGCCTGAACACTGAAGCTTTCTTT
>TRBV11-3|-|TRBJ2-5|TRBD2
CASSLGAGAAETQYF
TGTGCCAGCAGCTTAGGGGCGGGAGCGGCAGAGACCCAGTACTTC
>TRBV7-9|-|TRBJ1-2|-
CASSLATGTNYGYTF
TGTGCCAGCAGCTTAGCGACGGGAACTAACTATGGCTACACCTTC
>TRBV28|-|TRBJ2-1|TRBD2
CASSSLSGRARNEQFF
TGTGCCAGCAGTTCCCTAAGCGGGAGGGCCAGGAATGAGCAGTTCTTC
>TRBV30|-|TRBJ2-7|TRBD2
CAWSPAGAHAYEQYF
TGTGCCTGGAGCCCAGCGGGAGCTCACGCCTACGAGCAGTACTTC
>TRBV4-2|-|TRBJ1-1|TRBD1
CASSQDAQGENTEAFF
TGTGCCAGCAGCCAAGATGCCCAGGGGGAAAACACTGAAGCTTTCTTT
>TRBV6-1|-|TRBJ1-6|TRBD1
CASSEARTGRSPLHF
TGTGCCAGCAGTGAAGCGCGGACAGGGCGGTCACCCCTCCACTTT
>TRBV7-6|once|TRBJ1-2|-
CASSLGLGGSNYGYTF
TGTGCCAGCAGCTTGGGGTTGGGAGGCAGCAACTATGGCTACACCTTC
>TRBV6-6|once|TRBJ2-3|TRBD2
CASIRSGGVTDTQYF
TGTGCCAGCATACGTTCGGGAGGGGTCACAGATACGCAGTATTTT
>TRBV6-1|-|TRBJ1-4|TRBD1
CASSTGGYSEKLFF
TGTGCCAGCAGTACAGGGGGCTATAGTGAAAAACTGTTTTTT
>TRBV6-6|once|TRBJ2-7|-
CASTNNRVSYEQYF
TGTGCCAGCACCAACAACAGAGTCTCCTACGAGCAGTACTTC
>TRBV12-5|-|TRBJ1-3|-
CASGLETSRLGQVAVSGNTIYF
TGTGCTAGTGGTTTGGAAACTTCCCGCCTGGGACAAGTGGCCGTCTCTGGAAACACCATATATTTT